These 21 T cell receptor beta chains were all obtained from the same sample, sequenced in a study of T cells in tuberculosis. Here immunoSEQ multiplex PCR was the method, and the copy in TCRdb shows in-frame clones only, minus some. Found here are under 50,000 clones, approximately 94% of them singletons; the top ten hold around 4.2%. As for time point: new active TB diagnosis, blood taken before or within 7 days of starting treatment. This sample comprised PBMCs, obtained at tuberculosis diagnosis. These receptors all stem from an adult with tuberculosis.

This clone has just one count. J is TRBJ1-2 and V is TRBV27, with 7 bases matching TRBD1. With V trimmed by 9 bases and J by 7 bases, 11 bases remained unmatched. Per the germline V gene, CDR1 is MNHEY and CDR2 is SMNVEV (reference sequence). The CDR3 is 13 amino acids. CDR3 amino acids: CASWGVGGAGYTF. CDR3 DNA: TGTGCCAGTTGGGGAGTAGGGGGCGCTGGCTACACCTTC.

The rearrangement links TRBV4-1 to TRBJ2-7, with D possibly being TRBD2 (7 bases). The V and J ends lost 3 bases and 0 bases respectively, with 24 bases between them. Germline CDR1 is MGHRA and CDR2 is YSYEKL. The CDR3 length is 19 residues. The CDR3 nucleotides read TGCGCCAGCAGCCAGGAAGAGGGGTATTGGCGGGGGCACTCCTACGAGCAGTACTTC. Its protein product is CASSQEEGYWRGHSYEQYF.

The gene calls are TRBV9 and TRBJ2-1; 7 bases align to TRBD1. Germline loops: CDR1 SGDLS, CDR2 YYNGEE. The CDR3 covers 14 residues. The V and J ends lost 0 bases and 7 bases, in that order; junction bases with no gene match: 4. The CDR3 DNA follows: TGTGCCAGCAGCGTAGTTCCAGGGGGTAATGAGCAGTTCTTC. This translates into CASSVVPGGNEQFF.

The CDR3 region is CSVEFPYSGGNEKLFF. In nucleotides, the CDR3 is TGCAGCGTTGAATTCCCTTACTCAGGGGGTAATGAAAAACTGTTTTTT. The chain couples TRBV29-1 to TRBJ1-4; TRBD1 agrees at 7 bases. Germline CDR1 is SQVTM and CDR2 is ANQGSEA. The ends lost 2 bases at V and 4 bases at J; junction bases unmatched: 10. CDR3 length: 16 amino acids.

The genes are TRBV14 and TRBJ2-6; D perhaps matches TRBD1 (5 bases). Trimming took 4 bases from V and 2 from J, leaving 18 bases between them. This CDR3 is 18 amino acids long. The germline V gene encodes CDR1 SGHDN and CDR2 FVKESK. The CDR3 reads CASSPGRVRFAGANVLTF. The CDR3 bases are TGTGCCAGCAGCCCTGGCAGGGTCCGTTTTGCTGGGGCCAACGTCCTGACTTTC.

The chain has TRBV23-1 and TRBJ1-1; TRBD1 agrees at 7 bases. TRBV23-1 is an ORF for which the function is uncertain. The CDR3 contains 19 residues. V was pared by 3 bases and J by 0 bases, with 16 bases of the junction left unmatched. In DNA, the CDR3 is TGCGCCAGCAGTCAGGCAGATCCGCAGGGGGTTCTGCTGAACACTGAAGCTTTCTTT. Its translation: CASSQADPQGVLLNTEAFF.

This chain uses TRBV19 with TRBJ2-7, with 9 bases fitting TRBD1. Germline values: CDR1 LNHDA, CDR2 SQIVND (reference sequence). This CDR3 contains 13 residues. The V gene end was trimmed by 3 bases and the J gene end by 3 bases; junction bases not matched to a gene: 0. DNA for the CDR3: TGTGCCAGTAGTATGACAGGGGGCTACGAGCAGTACTTC. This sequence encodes CASSMTGGYEQYF. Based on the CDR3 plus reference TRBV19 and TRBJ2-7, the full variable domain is DGGITQSPKYLFRKEGQNVTLSCEQNLNHDAMYWYRQDPGQGLRLIYYSQIVNDFQKGDIAEGYSVSREKKESFPLTVTSAQKNPTAFYLCASSMTGGYEQYFGPGTRLTVT.

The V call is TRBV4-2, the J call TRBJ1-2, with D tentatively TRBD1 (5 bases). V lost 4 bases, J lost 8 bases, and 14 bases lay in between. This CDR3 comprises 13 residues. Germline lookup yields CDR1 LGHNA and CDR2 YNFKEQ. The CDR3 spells CASSRTGGGGYTF. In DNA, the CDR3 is TGTGCCAGCAGCCGCACGGGGGGGGGAGGCTACACCTTC.

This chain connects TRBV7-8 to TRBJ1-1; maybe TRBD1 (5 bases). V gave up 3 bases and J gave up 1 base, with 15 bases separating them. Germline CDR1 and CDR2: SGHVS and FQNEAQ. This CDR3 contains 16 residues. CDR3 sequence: CASSLGLNGANTEAFF. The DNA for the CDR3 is TGTGCCAGCAGCTTGGGACTGAATGGGGCGAACACTGAAGCTTTCTTT.

The chain's CDR3 is CASSLVGGPGELFF. For the CDR3, the DNA is TGTGCCAGCAGCTTAGTCGGGGGTCCCGGGGAGCTGTTTTTT. The chain recombines TRBV7-9 with TRBJ2-2; possibly TRBD2 for D (6 bases). Germline CDR1 is SEHNR and CDR2 is FQNEAQ (reference sequence). The V end was cut by 1 base, the J end by 6 bases, with 9 bases between. The CDR3 sequence is 14 residues long.

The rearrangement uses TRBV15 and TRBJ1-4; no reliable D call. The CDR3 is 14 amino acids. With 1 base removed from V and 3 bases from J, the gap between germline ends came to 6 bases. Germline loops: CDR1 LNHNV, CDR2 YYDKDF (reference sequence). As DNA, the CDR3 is TGTGCCACCAGCAGAGTGAGGGCTAATGAAAAACTGTTTTTT. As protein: CATSRVRANEKLFF.

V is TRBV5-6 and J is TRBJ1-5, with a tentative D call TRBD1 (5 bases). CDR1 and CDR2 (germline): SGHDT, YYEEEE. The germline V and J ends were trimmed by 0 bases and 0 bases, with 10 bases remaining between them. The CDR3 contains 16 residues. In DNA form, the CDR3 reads TGTGCCAGCAGCTTGGCGAGGGACTATAGCAATCAGCCCCAGCATTTT. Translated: CASSLARDYSNQPQHF.

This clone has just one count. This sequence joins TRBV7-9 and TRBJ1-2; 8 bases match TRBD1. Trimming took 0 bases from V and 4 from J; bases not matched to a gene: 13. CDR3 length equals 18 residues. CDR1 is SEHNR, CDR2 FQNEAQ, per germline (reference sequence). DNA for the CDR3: TGTGCCAGCAGCTTAGCAGAGGGCAGGACAGGGAAGAGCTATGGCTACACCTTC. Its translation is CASSLAEGRTGKSYGYTF.

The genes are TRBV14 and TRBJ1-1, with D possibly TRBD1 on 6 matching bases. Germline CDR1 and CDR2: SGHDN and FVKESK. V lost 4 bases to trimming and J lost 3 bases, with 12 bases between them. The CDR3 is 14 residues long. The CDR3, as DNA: TGTGCCAGCAGCCTCCACCAGGGGTACACTGAAGCTTTCTTT. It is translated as CASSLHQGYTEAFF.

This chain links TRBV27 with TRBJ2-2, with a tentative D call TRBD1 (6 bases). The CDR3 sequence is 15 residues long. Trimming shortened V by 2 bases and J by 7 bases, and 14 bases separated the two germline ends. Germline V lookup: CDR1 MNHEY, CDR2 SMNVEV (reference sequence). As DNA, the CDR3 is TGTGCCAGCAGTTTAACAGGGATAGGGGTCGGGGAGCTGTTTTTT. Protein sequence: CASSLTGIGVGELFF.

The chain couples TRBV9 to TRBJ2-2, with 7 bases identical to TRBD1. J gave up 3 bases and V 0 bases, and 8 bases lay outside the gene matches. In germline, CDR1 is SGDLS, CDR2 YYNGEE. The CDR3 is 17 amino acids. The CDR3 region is CASSVDSGTAYTGELFF. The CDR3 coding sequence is TGTGCCAGCAGCGTAGATTCGGGGACAGCATACACCGGGGAGCTGTTTTTT.

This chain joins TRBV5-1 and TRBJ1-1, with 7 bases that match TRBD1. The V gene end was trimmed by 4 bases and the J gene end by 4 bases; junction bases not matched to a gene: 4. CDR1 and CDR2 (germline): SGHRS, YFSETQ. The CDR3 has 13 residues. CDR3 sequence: CASSRDSLTEAFF. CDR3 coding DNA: TGCGCCAGCAGCCGGGACAGCCTCACTGAAGCTTTCTTT. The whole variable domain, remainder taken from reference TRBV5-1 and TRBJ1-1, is KAGVTQTPRYLIKTRGQQVTLSCSPISGHRSVSWYQQTPGQGLQFLFEYFSETQRNKGNFPGRFSGRQFSNSRSEMNVSTLELGDSALYLCASSRDSLTEAFFGQGTRLTVV.

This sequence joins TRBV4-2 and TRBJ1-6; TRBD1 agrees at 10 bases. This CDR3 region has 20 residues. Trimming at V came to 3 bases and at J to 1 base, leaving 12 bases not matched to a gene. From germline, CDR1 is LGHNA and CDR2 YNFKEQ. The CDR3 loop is CASSHDQGQGKWSYNSPLHF. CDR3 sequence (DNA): TGTGCCAGCAGCCATGACCAGGGACAGGGGAAATGGTCCTATAATTCACCCCTCCACTTT.

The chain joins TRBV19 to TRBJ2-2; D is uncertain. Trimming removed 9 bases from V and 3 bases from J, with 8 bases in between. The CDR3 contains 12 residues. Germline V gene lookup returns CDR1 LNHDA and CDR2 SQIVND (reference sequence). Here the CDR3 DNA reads TGTGCCAGCGGGTACCACACCGGGGAGCTGTTTTTT. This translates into CASGYHTGELFF.

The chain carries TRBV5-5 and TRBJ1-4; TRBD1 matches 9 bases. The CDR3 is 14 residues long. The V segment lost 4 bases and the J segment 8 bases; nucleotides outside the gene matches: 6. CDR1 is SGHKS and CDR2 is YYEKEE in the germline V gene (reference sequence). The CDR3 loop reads CASSRKQGAEKLFF. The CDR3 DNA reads TGTGCCAGCAGCCGCAAACAGGGGGCGGAAAAACTGTTTTTT.

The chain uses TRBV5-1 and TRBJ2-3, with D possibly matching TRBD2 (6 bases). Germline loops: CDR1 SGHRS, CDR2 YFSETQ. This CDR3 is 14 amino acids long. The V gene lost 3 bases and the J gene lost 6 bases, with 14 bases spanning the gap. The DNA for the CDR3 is TGCGCCAGCAGCTGGGCTTCAGGAGGGGATACGCAGTATTTT. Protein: CASSWASGGDTQYF.